The T cell receptor (beta chain) described here comes from a study of neurological immune-mediated disorders. Study results and limitations: In HTLV-1-associated myelopathy, TCR clonal expansion was greatest, and in multiple sclerosis it was least, below healthy controls. None of the CDR3 amino acid sequences found in expanded clones was shared across subjects. This suggests that the TCR-beta repertoires were private in all groups.

This clonotype was recorded at least ten times. Its antigen is still unknown. CDR1 is DFQATT and CDR2 is SNEGSKA in the germline V gene (reference sequence). V lost 3 bases to trimming and J lost 5 bases; unmatched junction nucleotides: 6. The CDR3 consists of 14 residues. The study built sorted libraries from 1 million CD4+ or CD8+ T cells. The cDNA came from 5'RACE, which used 10-nucleotide random UMIs. TCRdb re-derived calls from the 5' RACE reads in MiXCR, one entry per CDR3 protein. The sample holds about 37,000 distinct CDR3 sequences, 11% seen once. The sample was CD4+ T cells from blood. The rearrangement uses TRBV20-1 and TRBJ2-3, with 9 bases that match TRBD2. The TCR was taken from a woman in her twenties or thirties with HTLV-1-associated myelopathy (HAM/TSP). The CDR3 reads CSARRRGGGDTQYF. For the CDR3, the DNA is TGCAGTGCTAGGCGGCGGGGGGGCGGAGATACGCAGTATTTT.